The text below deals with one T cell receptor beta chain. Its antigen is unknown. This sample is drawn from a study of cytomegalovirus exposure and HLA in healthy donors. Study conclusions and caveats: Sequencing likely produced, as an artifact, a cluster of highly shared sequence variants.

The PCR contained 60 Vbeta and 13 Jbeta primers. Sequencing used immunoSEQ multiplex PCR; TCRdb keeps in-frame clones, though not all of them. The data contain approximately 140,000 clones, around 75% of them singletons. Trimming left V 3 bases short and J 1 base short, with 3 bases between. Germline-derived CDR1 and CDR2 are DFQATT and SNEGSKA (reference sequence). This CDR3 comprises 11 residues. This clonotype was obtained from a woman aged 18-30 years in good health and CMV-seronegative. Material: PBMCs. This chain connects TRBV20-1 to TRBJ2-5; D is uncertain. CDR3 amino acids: CSARAQETQYF. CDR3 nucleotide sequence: TGCAGTGCTAGGGCCCAAGAGACCCAGTACTTC.